This TCR beta chain was found in a study of T cells in tumors after PD-1 blockade. The data were produced by immunoSEQ multiplex PCR, yet TCRdb's version contains in-frame clones alone and is incomplete. The sample records 45,000 to 60,000 clones, more than 70% being singletons. The study, taken as a whole, reports: Blood contained about 43% of the tumor's TCR clonotypes.

CDR3 size: 14 residues. The V gene lost 3 bases and the J gene lost 3 bases, with 10 bases spanning the gap. Germline V gene lookup returns CDR1 MNHNS and CDR2 SASEGT. This clone has only a few counts. Its cognate antigen is unknown. The chain is built from TRBV6-1 and TRBJ2-3; D is possibly TRBD2 (6 bases). The source material was PBMCs, sampled before anti-PD-1 treatment. The receptor was derived from a human donor with basal cell carcinoma. CDR3 DNA: TGTGCCAGCAGTGAGGGCGGGATAACAGATACGCAGTATTTT. This sequence encodes CASSEGGITDTQYF.